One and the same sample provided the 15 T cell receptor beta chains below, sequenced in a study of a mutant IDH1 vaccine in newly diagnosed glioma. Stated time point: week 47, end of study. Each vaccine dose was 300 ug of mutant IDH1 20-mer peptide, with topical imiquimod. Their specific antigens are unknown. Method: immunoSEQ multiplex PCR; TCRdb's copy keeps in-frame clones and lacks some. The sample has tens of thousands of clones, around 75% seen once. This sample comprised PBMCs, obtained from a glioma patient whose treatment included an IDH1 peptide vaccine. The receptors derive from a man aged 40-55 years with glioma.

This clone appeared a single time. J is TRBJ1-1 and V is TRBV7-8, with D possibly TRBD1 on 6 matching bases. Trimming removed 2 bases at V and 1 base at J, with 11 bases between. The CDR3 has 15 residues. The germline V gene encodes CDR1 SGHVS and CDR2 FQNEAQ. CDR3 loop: CASSLLTGRNTEAFF. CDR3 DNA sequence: TGTGCCAGCAGCTTATTAACAGGGCGGAACACTGAAGCTTTCTTT.

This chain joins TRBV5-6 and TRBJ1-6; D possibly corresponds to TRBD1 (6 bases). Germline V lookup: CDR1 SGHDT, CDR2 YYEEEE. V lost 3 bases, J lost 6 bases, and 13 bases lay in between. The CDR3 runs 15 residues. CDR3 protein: CASSSPGHLNSPLHF. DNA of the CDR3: TGTGCCAGCAGCTCGCCGGGACACCTTAATTCACCCCTCCACTTT.

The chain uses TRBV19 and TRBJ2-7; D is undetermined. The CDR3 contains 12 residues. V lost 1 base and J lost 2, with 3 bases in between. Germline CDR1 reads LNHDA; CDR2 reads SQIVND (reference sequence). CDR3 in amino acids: CASSIGTYEQYF. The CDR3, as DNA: TGTGCCAGTAGTATAGGAACCTACGAGCAGTACTTC.

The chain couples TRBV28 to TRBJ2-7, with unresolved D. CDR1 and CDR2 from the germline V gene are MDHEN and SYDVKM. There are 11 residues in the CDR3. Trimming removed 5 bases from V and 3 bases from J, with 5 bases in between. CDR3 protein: CASSPGYEQYV. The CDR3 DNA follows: TGTGCCAGCAGTCCGGGCTACGAGCAGTACGTC.

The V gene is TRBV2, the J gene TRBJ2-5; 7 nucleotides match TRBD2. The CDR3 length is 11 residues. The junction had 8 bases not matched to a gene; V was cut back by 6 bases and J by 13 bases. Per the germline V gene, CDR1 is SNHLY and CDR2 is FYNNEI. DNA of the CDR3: TGTGCCAGCAGCCTAGGGACTACGGGGTACTTC. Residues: CASSLGTTGYF.

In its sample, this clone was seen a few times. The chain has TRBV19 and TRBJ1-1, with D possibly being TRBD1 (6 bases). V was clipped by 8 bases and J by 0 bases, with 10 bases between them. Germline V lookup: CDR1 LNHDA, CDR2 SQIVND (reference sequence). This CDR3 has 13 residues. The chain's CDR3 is CASRWTVNTEAFF. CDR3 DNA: TGTGCCAGTCGCTGGACAGTGAACACTGAAGCTTTCTTT.

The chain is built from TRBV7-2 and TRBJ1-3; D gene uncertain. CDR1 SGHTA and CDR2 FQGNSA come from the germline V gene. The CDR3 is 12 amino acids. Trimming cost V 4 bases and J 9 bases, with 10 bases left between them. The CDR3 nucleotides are TGTGCCAGCAGCTCCGATCGAAGCACCATATATTTT. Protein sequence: CASSSDRSTIYF.

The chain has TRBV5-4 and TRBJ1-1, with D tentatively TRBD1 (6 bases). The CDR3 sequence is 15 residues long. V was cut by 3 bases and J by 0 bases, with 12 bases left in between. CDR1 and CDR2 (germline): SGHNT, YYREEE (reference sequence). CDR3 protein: CASSSPGHLNTEAFF. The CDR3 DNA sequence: TGTGCCAGCAGCTCCCCGGGACACTTGAACACTGAAGCTTTCTTT.

CDR3: CASSPPLETDTQYF. The CDR3 coding sequence is TGCGCCAGCAGCCCCCCGTTGGAGACAGATACGCAGTATTTT. The genes are TRBV4-1 and TRBJ2-3; D ambiguous. Germline CDR1 MGHRA, CDR2 YSYEKL. Trimming left V 4 bases short and J 3 bases short, with 11 bases between. There are 14 residues in the CDR3.

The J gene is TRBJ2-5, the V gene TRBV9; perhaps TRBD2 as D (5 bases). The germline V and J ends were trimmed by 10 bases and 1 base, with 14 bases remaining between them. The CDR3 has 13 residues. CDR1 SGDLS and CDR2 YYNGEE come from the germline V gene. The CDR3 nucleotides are TGTGCCCTAGACTACGCGGTCCAAGAGACCCAGTACTTC. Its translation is CALDYAVQETQYF.

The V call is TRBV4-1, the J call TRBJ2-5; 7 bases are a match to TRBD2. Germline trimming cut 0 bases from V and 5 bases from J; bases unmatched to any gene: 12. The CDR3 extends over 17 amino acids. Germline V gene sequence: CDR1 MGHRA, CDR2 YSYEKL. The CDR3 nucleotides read TGCGCCAGCAGCCAAGAGGTGGGGCGGGAGTCAGGCGAGACCCAGTACTTC. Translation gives CASSQEVGRESGETQYF.

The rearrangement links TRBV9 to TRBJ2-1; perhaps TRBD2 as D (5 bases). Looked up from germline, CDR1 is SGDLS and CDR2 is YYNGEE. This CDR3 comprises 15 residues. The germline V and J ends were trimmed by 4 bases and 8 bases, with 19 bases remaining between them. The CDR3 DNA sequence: TGTGCCAGCAGCCCCCGGGGAAGGGCGAGCTATGAGCAGTTCTTC. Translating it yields CASSPRGRASYEQFF. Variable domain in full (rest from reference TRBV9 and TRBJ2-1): DSGVTQTPKHLITATGQRVTLRCSPRSGDLSVYWYQQSLDQGLQFLIQYYNGEERAKGNILERFSAQQFPDLHSELNLSSLELGDSALYFCASSPRGRASYEQFFGPGTRLTVL.

The CDR3 protein is CASSLIVRLADYNEQFF. The CDR3, as DNA: TGTGCCAGCAGCTTGATAGTTCGACTAGCGGACTACAATGAGCAGTTCTTC. The genes are TRBV5-6 and TRBJ2-1, with 9 bases fitting TRBD2. Germline-derived CDR1 and CDR2 are SGHDT and YYEEEE. With V trimmed by 1 base and J by 3 bases, 8 bases remained unmatched. There are 17 residues in the CDR3.

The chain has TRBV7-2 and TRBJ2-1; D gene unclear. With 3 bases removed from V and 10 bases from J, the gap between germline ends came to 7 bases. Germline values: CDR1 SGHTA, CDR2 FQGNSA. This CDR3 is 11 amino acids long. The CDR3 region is CASSFGLEQFF. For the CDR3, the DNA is TGTGCCAGCAGCTTTGGGCTAGAGCAGTTCTTC.

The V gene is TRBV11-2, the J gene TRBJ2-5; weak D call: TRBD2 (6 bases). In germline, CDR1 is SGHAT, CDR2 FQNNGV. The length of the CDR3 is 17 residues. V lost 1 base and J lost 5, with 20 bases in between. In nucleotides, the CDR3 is TGTGCCAGCAGCTTAGTAGAATCCGGGACTCCGAAGGAGACCCAGTACTTC. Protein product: CASSLVESGTPKETQYF.